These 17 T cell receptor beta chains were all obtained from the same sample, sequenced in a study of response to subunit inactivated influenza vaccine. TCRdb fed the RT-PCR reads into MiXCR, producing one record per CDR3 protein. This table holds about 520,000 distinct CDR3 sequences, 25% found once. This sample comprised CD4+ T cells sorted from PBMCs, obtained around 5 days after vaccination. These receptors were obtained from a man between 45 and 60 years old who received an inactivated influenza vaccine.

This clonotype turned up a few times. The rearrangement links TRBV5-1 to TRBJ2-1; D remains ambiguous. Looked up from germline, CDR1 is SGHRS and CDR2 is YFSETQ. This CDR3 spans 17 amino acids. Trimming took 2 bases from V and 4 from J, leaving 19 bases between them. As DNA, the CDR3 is TGCGCCAGCAGCTTTGGAACGACGGGCGTTAATTACAATGAGCAGTTCTTC. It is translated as CASSFGTTGVNYNEQFF. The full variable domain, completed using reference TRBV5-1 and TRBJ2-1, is KAGVTQTPRYLIKTRGQQVTLSCSPISGHRSVSWYQQTPGQGLQFLFEYFSETQRNKGNFPGRFSGRQFSNSRSEMNVSTLELGDSALYLCASSFGTTGVNYNEQFFGPGTRLTVL.

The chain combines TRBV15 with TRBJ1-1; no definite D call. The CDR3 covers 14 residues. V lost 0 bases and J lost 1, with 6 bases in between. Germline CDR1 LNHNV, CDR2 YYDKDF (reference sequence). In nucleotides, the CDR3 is TGTGCCACCAGCAGAGACGGGAAGAACACTGAAGCTTTCTTT. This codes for CATSRDGKNTEAFF. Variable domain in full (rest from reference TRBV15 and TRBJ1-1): DAMVIQNPRYQVTQFGKPVTLSCSQTLNHNVMYWYQQKSSQAPKLLFHYYDKDFNNEADTPDNFQSRRPNTSFCFLDIRSPGLGDTAMYLCATSRDGKNTEAFFGQGTRLTVV.

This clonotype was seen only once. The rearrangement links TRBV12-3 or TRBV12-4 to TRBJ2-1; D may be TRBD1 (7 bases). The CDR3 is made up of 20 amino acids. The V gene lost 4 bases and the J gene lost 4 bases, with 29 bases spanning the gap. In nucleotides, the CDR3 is TGTGCCAGCAGTTCCCATATCGGGCAGGGGGGACAGAGGGCTTACAATGAGCAGTTCTTC. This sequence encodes CASSSHIGQGGQRAYNEQFF.

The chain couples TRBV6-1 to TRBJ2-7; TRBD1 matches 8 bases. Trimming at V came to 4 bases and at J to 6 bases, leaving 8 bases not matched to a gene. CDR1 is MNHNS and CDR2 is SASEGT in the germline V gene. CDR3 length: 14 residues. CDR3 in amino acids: CASSAGTGIGEQYF. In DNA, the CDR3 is TGTGCCAGCAGTGCCGGGACAGGCATAGGCGAGCAGTACTTC.

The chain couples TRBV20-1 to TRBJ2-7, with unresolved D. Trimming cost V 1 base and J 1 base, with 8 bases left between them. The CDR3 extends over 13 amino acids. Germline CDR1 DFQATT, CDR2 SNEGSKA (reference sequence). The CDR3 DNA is TGCAGTGCTAGAGTGAGTACTTCCTACGAGCAGTACTTC. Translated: CSARVSTSYEQYF.

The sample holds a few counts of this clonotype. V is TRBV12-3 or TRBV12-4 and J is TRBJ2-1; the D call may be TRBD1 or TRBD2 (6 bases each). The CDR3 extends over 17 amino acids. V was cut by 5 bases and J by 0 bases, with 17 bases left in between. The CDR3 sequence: CASSPVGGPSSYNEQFF. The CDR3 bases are TGTGCCAGCAGTCCAGTTGGGGGGCCGAGCTCCTACAATGAGCAGTTCTTC.

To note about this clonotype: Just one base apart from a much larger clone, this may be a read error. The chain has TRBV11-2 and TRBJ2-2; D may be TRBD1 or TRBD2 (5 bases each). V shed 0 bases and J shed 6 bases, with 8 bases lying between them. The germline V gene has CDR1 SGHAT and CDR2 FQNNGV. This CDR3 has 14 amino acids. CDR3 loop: CASSLDMGAGELFF. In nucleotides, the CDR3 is TGTGCCAGCAGCTTAGATATGGGGGCCGGGGAGCTGTTTTTT.

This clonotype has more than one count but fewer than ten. Here the CDR3 reads CATSRDRMETQYF. The DNA of the CDR3 is TGTGCCACCAGCAGAGACCGGATGGAGACCCAGTACTTC. The rearrangement joins TRBV15 to TRBJ2-5; D is ambiguous. The V gene's germline CDR1 is LNHNV and CDR2 YYDKDF (reference sequence). The CDR3 length is 13 residues. V was clipped by 0 bases and J by 5 bases, with 7 bases between them.

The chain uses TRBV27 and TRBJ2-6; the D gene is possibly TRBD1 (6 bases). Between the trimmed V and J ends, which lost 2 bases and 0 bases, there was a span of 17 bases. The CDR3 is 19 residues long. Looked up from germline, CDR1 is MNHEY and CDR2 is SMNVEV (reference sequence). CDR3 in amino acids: CASSLAASTGLSGANVLTF. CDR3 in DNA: TGTGCCAGCAGTTTAGCGGCGTCGACAGGCCTCTCTGGGGCCAACGTCCTGACTTTC.

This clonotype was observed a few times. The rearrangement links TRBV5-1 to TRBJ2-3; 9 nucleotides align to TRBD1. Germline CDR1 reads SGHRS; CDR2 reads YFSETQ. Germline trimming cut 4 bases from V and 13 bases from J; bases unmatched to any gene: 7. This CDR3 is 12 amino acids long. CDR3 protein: CASSHTGGPEYF. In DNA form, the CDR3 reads TGCGCCAGCAGCCATACAGGGGGCCCTGAGTATTTT. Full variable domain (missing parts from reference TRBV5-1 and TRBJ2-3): KAGVTQTPRYLIKTRGQQVTLSCSPISGHRSVSWYQQTPGQGLQFLFEYFSETQRNKGNFPGRFSGRQFSNSRSEMNVSTLELGDSALYLCASSHTGGPEYFGPGTRLTVL.

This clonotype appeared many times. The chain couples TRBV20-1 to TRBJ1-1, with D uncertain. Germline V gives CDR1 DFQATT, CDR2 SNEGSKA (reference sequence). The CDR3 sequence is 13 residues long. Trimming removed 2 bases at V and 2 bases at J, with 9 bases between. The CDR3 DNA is TGCAGTGCTAGACGGACGGTAAACACTGAAGCTTTCTTT. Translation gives CSARRTVNTEAFF.

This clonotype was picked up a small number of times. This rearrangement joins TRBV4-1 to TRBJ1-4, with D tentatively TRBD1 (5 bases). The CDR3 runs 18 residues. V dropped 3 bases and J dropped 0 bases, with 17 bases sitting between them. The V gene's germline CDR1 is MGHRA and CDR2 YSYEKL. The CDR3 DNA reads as TGCGCCAGCAGCCATCGAACAGGCGCACTTGCAACTAATGAAAAACTGTTTTTT. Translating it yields CASSHRTGALATNEKLFF.

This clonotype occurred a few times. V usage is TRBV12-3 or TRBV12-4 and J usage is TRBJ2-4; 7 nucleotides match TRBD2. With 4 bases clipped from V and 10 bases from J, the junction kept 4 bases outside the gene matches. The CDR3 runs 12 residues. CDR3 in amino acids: CASSSGGGIQYF. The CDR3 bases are TGTGCCAGCAGTTCTGGGGGGGGTATTCAGTACTTC.

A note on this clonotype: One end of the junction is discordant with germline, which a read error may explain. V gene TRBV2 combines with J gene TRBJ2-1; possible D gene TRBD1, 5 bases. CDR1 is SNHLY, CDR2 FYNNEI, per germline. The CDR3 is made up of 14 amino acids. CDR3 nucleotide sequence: TGTGCCAGCAGTGGAGAGGTCAGGGTGGTGCGGCAGTCCTTC. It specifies CASSGEVRVVRQSF.

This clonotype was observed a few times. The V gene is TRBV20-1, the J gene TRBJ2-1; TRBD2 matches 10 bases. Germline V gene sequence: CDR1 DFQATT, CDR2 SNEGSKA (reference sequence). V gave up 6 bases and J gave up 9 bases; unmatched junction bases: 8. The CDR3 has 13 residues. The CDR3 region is CSATRTSGVEQFF. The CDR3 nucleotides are TGCAGTGCCACTAGGACTAGCGGAGTTGAGCAGTTCTTC.

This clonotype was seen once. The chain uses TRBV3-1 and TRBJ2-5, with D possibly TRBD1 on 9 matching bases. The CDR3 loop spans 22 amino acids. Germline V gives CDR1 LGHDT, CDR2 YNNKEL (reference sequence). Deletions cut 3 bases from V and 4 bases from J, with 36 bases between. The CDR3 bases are TGTGCCAGCAGCCAGAGGACAGGGGAATTTACCACCTCAGGACTAGCAGGAGAGACCCAGTACTTC. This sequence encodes CASSQRTGEFTTSGLAGETQYF.

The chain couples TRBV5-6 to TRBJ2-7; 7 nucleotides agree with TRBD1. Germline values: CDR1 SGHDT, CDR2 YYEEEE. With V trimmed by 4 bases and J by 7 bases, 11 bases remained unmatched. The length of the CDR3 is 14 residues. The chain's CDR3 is CASSLGQDSREQYF. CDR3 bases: TGTGCCAGCAGCCTCGGACAGGACTCTCGGGAGCAGTACTTC.